This T cell receptor beta chain was captured by sequencing in a study of shared clonotypes between healthy human individuals. Original handling: ImmunoSEQ sequences covered only the junction and lacked quality scores; filtering therefore differed. Assay used: immunoSEQ multiplex PCR; TCRdb lists only in-frame clones, some missing. From that table come the V and J calls and clone size; the DNA was used to work out D and trimming. The table lists 2.3 million or so clones, roughly 93% of them singletons. J gave up 5 bases and V 5 bases, and 6 bases lay outside the gene matches. Germline V gene sequence: CDR1 KGHSH, CDR2 LQKENI. This CDR3 is 14 amino acids long.

The chain links TRBV18 to TRBJ2-7, with 10 bases that match TRBD1. The sequenced sample consisted of naive CD4+ T cells from PBMCs. The subset is: CD45RA+ positively selected. This TCR came from a man younger than 35 in good health. Some clones in this sample may be carry-over from other donors' samples. The CDR3 nucleotides are TGTGCCAGCTCATCGACAGGGGGCGTAAACGAGCAGTACTTC. Residues: CASSSTGGVNEQYF.